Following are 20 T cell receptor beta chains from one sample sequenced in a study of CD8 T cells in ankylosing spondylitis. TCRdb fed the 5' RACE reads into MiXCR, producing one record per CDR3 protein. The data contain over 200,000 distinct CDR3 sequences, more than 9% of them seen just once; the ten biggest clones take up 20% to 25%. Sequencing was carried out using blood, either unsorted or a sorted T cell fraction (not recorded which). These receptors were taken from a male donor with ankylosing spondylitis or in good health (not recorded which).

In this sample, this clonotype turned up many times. CDR3 in amino acids: CASSRDRDYEQYF. In DNA form, the CDR3 reads TGTGCCAGCAGCCGGGACAGAGATTACGAGCAGTACTTC. The rearrangement links TRBV3-1 to TRBJ2-7, with 7 bases matching TRBD1. Germline assignment: CDR1 LGHDT and CDR2 YNNKEL (reference sequence). After removal of 4 bases from V and 4 bases from J, the junction contained 4 bases not matched to a gene. This CDR3 spans 13 amino acids.

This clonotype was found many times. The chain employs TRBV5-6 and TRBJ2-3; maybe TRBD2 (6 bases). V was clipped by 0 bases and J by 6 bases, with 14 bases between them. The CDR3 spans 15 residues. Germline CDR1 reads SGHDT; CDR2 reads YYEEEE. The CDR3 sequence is CASSLDLLAGDTQYF. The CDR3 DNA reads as TGTGCCAGCAGCTTGGACTTACTAGCCGGGGATACGCAGTATTTT.

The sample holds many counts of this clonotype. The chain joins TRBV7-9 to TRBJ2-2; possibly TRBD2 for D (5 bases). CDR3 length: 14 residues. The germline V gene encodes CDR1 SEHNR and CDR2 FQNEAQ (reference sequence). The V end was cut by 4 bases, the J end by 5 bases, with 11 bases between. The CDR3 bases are TGTGCCAGCAGCTGGCGCGGGCTAACCGGGGAGCTGTTTTTT. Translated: CASSWRGLTGELFF.

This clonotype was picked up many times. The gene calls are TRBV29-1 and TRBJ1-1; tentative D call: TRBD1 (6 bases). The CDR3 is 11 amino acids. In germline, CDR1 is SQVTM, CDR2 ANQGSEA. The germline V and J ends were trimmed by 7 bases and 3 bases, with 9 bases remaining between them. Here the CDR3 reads CSARTDTEAFF. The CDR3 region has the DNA TGCAGCGCCCGGACAGACACTGAAGCTTTCTTT.

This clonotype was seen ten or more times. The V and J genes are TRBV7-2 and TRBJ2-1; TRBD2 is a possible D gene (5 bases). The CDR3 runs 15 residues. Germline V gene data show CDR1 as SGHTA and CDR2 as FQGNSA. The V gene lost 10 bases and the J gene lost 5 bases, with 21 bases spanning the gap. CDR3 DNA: TGTGCCACACAAGGCCTAGGACGGGATCACAATGAGCAGTTCTTC. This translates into CATQGLGRDHNEQFF.

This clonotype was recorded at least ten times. The DNA for the CDR3 is TGTGCCAGCAGCAGTCGGTCGGGGGCGAACACTGAAGCTTTCTTT. Translation gives CASSSRSGANTEAFF. The genes are TRBV7-9 and TRBJ1-1; a possible D gene is TRBD1 (6 bases). The CDR3 runs 15 residues. Germline V CDR1 and CDR2: SEHNR, FQNEAQ (reference sequence). V dropped 5 bases and J dropped 1 base, with 14 bases sitting between them. The whole variable domain, remainder taken from reference TRBV7-9 and TRBJ1-1, is DTGVSQNPRHKITKRGQNVTFRCDPISEHNRLYWYRQTLGQGPEFLTYFQNEAQLEKSRLLSDRFSAERPKGSFSTLEIQRTEQGDSAMYLCASSSRSGANTEAFFGQGTRLTVV.

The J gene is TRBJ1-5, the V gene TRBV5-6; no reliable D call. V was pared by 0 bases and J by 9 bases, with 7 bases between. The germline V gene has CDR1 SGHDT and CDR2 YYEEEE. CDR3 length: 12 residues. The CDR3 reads CASSLGSGPQHF. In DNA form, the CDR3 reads TGTGCCAGCAGCTTGGGGAGCGGGCCCCAGCATTTT.

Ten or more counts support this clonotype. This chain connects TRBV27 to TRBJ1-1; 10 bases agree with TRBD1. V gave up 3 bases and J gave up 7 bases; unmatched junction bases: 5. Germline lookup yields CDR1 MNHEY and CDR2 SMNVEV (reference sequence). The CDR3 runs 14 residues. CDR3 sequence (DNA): TGTGCCAGCAGTTTCGACAGGGGGCTCAGTGAAGCTTTCTTT. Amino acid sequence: CASSFDRGLSEAFF.

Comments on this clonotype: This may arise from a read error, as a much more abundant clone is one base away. The CDR3, as DNA: TGTGGCAGTTATCCCGGGGAGCTGTTTTTT. Its translation is CGSYPGELFF. This chain uses TRBV6-5 with TRBJ2-2; D is unresolved. The length of the CDR3 is 10 residues. CDR1 and CDR2 from the germline V gene are MNHEY and SVGAGI.

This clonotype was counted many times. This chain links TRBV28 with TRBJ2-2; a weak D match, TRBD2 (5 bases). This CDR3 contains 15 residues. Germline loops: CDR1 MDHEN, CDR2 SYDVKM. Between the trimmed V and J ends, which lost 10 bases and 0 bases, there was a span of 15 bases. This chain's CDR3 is CATSGANPNTGELFF. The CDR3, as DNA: TGTGCCACCAGCGGAGCGAACCCGAACACCGGGGAGCTGTTTTTT. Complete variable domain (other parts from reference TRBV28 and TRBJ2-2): DVKVTQSSRYLVKRTGEKVFLECVQDMDHENMFWYRQDPGLGLRLIYFSYDVKMKEKGDIPEGYSVSREKKERFSLILESASTNQTSMYLCATSGANPNTGELFFGEGSRLTVL.

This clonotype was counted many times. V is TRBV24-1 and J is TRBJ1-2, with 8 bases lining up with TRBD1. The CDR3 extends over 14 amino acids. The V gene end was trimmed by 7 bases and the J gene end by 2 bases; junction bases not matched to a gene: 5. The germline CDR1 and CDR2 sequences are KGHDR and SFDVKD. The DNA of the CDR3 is TGTGCCACCAGGGGGACAGGCGACAACTATGGCTACACCTTC. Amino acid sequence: CATRGTGDNYGYTF.

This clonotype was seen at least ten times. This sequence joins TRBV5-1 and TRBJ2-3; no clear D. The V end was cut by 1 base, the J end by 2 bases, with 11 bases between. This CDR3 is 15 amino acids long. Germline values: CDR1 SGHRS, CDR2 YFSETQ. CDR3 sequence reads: CASSLLTPDTDTQYF. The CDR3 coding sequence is TGCGCCAGCAGCTTGCTCACCCCGGACACAGATACGCAGTATTTT.

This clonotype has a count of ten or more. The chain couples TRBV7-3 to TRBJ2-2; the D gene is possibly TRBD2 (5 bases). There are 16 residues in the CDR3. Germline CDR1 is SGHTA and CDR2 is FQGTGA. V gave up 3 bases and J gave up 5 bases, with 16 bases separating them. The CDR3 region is CASSFEYGVGTGELFF. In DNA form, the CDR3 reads TGTGCCAGCAGCTTCGAGTACGGGGTTGGGACCGGGGAGCTGTTTTTT. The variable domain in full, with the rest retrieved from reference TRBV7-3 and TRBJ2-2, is GAGVSQTPSNKVTEKGKYVELRCDPISGHTALYWYRQSLGQGPEFLIYFQGTGAADDSGLPNDRFFAVRPEGSVSTLKIQRTERGDSAVYLCASSFEYGVGTGELFFGEGSRLTVL.

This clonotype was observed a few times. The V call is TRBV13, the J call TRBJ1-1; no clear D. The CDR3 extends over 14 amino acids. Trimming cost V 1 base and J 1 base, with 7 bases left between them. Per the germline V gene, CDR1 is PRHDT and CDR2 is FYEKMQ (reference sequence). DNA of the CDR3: TGTGCCAGCAGCTTAGACGGGAGGAACACTGAAGCTTTCTTT. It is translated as CASSLDGRNTEAFF. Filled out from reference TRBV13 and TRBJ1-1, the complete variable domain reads AAGVIQSPRHLIKEKRETATLKCYPIPRHDTVYWYQQGPGQDPQFLISFYEKMQSDKGSIPDRFSAQQFSDYHSELNMSSLELGDSALYFCASSLDGRNTEAFFGQGTRLTVV.

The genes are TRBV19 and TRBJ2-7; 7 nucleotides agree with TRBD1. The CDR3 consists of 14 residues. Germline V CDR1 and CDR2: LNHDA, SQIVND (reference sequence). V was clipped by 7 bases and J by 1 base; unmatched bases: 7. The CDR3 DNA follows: TGTGCCAGTAAAGTAGCGACAGGGTCCTACGAGCAGTACTTC. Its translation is CASKVATGSYEQYF.

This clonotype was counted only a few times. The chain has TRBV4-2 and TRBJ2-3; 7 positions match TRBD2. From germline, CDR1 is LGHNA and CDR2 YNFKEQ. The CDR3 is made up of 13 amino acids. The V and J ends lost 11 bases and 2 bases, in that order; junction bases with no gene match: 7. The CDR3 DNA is TGTGCCTCCTCAGGGACTACCACAGATACGCAGTATTTT. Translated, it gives CASSGTTTDTQYF.

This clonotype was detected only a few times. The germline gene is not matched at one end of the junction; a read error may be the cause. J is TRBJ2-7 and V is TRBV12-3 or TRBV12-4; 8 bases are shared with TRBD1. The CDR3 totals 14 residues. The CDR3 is CASSPSGQGNRWDF. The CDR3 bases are TGTGCCAGCAGCCCAAGCGGACAGGGAAATCGCTGGGACTTC.

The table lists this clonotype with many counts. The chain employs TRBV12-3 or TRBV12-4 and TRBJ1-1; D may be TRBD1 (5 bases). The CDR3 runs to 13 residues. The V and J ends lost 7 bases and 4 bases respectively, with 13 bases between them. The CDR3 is CASNLFGGTEAFF. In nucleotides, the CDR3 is TGTGCCAGCAATCTCTTCGGGGGCACTGAAGCTTTCTTT.

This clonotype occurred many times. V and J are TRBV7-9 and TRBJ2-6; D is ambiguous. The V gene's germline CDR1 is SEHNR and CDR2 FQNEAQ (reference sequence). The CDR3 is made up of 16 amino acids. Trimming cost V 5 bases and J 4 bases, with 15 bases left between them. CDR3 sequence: CASSPWAVQGANVLTF. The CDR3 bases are TGTGCCAGCAGCCCTTGGGCGGTTCAAGGGGCCAACGTCCTGACTTTC.

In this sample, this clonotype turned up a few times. The CDR3 protein is CASSPRAGGEGYTYGYTF. DNA of the CDR3: TGTGCCAGCTCACCCCGGGCGGGGGGCGAGGGCTACACATATGGCTACACCTTC. This chain links TRBV2 with TRBJ1-2, with a weak D call TRBD1 (6 bases). CDR3 size: 18 residues. From germline, CDR1 is SNHLY and CDR2 FYNNEI. V was trimmed by 8 bases and J by 5 bases, leaving 30 bases between them.